This is a list of T cell receptor beta chains from one sample in a study of T cell changes during pregnancy in multiple sclerosis. Sequencing used immunoSEQ multiplex PCR; TCRdb keeps in-frame clones, though not all of them. The profile covers about 40,000 clones, with around 94% appearing a single time and approximately 8.3% taken by the ten largest. The sequenced sample was CD8+ T cells from peripheral blood mononuclear cells, obtained in the third trimester of pregnancy. These receptors all stem from a female donor with multiple sclerosis, enrolled in a pregnancy study. Each CDR3 is given with its conserved first and last residue. The D gene is left open where the match is weak. Rows may omit the clone size; those that give it use once, few, many or a size class.

CDR3nt,CDR3aa,abundance,v_gene,d_gene,j_gene
TGCGCCAGCAGCCATCCGTCGGGGACTGAAGCTTTCTTT,CASSHPSGTEAFF,once,TRBV4-1,NA,TRBJ1-1
TGTGCCAGCAGCTTAGCGGGGGGCAACAATCAGCCCCAGCATTTT,CASSLAGGNNQPQHF,NA,TRBV13,NA,TRBJ1-5
TGTGCCAGCAGCTGGGGCGGGGACACTGAAGCTTTCTTT,CASSWGGDTEAFF,NA,TRBV27,NA,TRBJ1-1
TGCGCCAGCAGTGAGCTTGGACAGCAAGAGACCCAGTACTTC,CASSELGQQETQYF,NA,TRBV10-2,NA,TRBJ2-5
TGTGCCAGCAGCACCACGGGGGTCCGGGAGCTGTTTTTT,CASSTTGVRELFF,NA,TRBV9,NA,TRBJ2-2
TGTGCCAGTAAAAAAACGGGTGAAATGACCTATGGCTACACCTTC,CASKKTGEMTYGYTF,NA,TRBV19,NA,TRBJ1-2
TGTGCCAGCAGCGCACCGGGACAGGAGTACGAGCAGTACTTC,CASSAPGQEYEQYF,NA,TRBV9,TRBD1,TRBJ2-7
TGTGCCAGCAGCTTAGAGGACAGGGAGAACACTGAAGCTTTCTTT,CASSLEDRENTEAFF,once,TRBV7-9,TRBD1,TRBJ1-1
TGTGCCAGCAGCGTAGAGGACAGGTTGGAGACCCAGTACTTC,CASSVEDRLETQYF,NA,TRBV9,TRBD1,TRBJ2-5
TGTGCTAGCAGCCCCGGGACAGCGGCCGAGCAGTACTTC,CASSPGTAAEQYF,NA,TRBV7-7,TRBD1,TRBJ2-7
TGTGCCAGCAGCCAAGCTCCTATCGGGGAGCAGTACTTC,CASSQAPIGEQYF,once,TRBV4-2,NA,TRBJ2-7
TGCGCCAGCCAGCGGGGCCCGGAGCTGTTTTTT,CASQRGPELFF,NA,TRBV4-1,TRBD2,TRBJ2-2
TGTGCCAGCAGCTTATTCGGTAATGAGCAGTTCTTC,CASSLFGNEQFF,NA,TRBV13,NA,TRBJ2-1
TGTGCCAGCAGCGGGGCAATCGGACAGGGGAACAATGAGCAGTTCTTC,CASSGAIGQGNNEQFF,NA,TRBV7-3,TRBD1,TRBJ2-1
TGTGCCACCAGCAGAGGTAGGGCCCGGGACAGGGGGCAGGGAACTGAAGCTTTCTTT,CATSRGRARDRGQGTEAFF,once,TRBV15,TRBD1,TRBJ1-1
TGTGCCAGCTCACCACCGCCAGGGGACATCTGGAGCTCCTACAATGAGCAGTTCTTC,CASSPPPGDIWSSYNEQFF,once,TRBV18,NA,TRBJ2-1
TGTGCCAGCAGTTTAGAAAGCGGTGAAGCTTTCTTT,CASSLESGEAFF,NA,TRBV6-5,NA,TRBJ1-1
TGTGCCAGCAGCTTAGCCAGCGGGGTCGACAATGAGCAGTTCTTC,CASSLASGVDNEQFF,NA,TRBV7-6,TRBD2,TRBJ2-1
TGTGCCAGCAGTTTATCGCCCAGGGGGGGCAATCAGCCCCAGCATTTT,CASSLSPRGGNQPQHF,NA,TRBV27,TRBD1,TRBJ1-5
TGCAGCGTACCCCAACTAGCGGCTACCTACAATGAGCAGTTCTTC,CSVPQLAATYNEQFF,once,TRBV29-1,TRBD2,TRBJ2-1
TGTGCTACCACCCCAGGGGGTGCCACCGGGGAGCTGTTTTTT,CATTPGGATGELFF,NA,TRBV7-7,TRBD1,TRBJ2-2
TGTGCCAGCAGCGTAGGGGCAGGGGCGGGTTCACCCCTCCACTTT,CASSVGAGAGSPLHF,NA,TRBV9,NA,TRBJ1-6
TGTGCCTGGAAGTCCGATCTCACTTCAAACTATGGCTACACCTTC,CAWKSDLTSNYGYTF,NA,TRBV30,NA,TRBJ1-2
TGTGCCATCAGTGAGACAGGGTCCTCCTACGAGCAGTACTTC,CAISETGSSYEQYF,NA,TRBV10-3,NA,TRBJ2-7
TGTGCCACCCAATACACCCTTACAGGGATTAATTCACCCCTCCACTTT,CATQYTLTGINSPLHF,NA,TRBV15,NA,TRBJ1-6
TGCAGCGCATTCGGAACAGGGACGAGCTACACCTTC,CSAFGTGTSYTF,NA,TRBV29-1,NA,TRBJ1-2
TGTGCCAGCAAAGGGGGCACTGAAGCTTTCTTT,CASKGGTEAFF,NA,TRBV25-1,NA,TRBJ1-1
TGTGCCAGCAGCTTATCGGGCGGGAGCTCCTACAATGAGCAGTTCTTC,CASSLSGGSSYNEQFF,NA,TRBV7-3,TRBD2,TRBJ2-1
TGTGCCAGCAGTGAAGCGTGGGGGGAGAGCTCCTACAATGAGCAGTTCTTC,CASSEAWGESSYNEQFF,NA,TRBV2,NA,TRBJ2-1
TGTGCCAGCAGCTCCAGCTCTGGAAACACCATATATTTT,CASSSSSGNTIYF,NA,TRBV5-5,NA,TRBJ1-3
TGTGCCAGCACGGGGGGGGGATACACAGATACGCAGTATTTT,CASTGGGYTDTQYF,NA,TRBV6-6,TRBD2,TRBJ2-3
TGTGCCAGTAGTCCTACCGGGGGGGGAGAGACCCAGTACTTC,CASSPTGGGETQYF,NA,TRBV19,TRBD2,TRBJ2-5
TGCGCCAGGGGCCCGGGGGGCGGGTACGAGCAGTACTTC,CARGPGGGYEQYF,NA,TRBV5-1,NA,TRBJ2-7
TGTGCCAGCAGCGTCACGGGACTACCTTACAATGAGCAGTTCTTC,CASSVTGLPYNEQFF,NA,TRBV9,TRBD2,TRBJ2-1
TGTGCCAGCAGCTCACCCAAGCGGGGGGACCCTAGCACAGATACGCAGTATTTT,CASSSPKRGDPSTDTQYF,medium-sized,TRBV7-2,TRBD2,TRBJ2-3
TGCAGCGGACAGGAGGGGGCCTATGGCTACACCTTC,CSGQEGAYGYTF,NA,TRBV29-1,TRBD1,TRBJ1-2
TGTGCCAGCAGCTTAGCCCCTTCTCAAGAGACCCAGTACTTC,CASSLAPSQETQYF,NA,TRBV13,NA,TRBJ2-5
TGCGCCAGCAGCCAAACCCCCACAGGGAGCGACTATGGCTACACCTTC,CASSQTPTGSDYGYTF,NA,TRBV4-1,NA,TRBJ1-2
TGTGCCAGCCTTGGGGACAGCACTGAAGCTTTCTTT,CASLGDSTEAFF,NA,TRBV7-9,TRBD1,TRBJ1-1
TGTGCCAGCAGCGTAGGGTCTGGGGCAGGGGCGGACTATGGCTACACCTTC,CASSVGSGAGADYGYTF,NA,TRBV9,NA,TRBJ1-2
TGTGCCAGCAGCGTAGCAGGGGATCCCTACGAGCAGTACTTC,CASSVAGDPYEQYF,once,TRBV9,NA,TRBJ2-7
TGTGCCAACCCCCCGGACCAAGGAGGCGGCTACACCTTC,CANPPDQGGGYTF,NA,TRBV27,NA,TRBJ1-2
TGCAGCGTTGAAGGGGCTTTGGATACGCAGTATTTT,CSVEGALDTQYF,NA,TRBV29-1,NA,TRBJ2-3
TGTGCCTGGAGGGCCCGGGGGGCGGGGGGGCCTAGCACAGATACGCAGTATTTT,CAWRARGAGGPSTDTQYF,NA,TRBV30,TRBD2,TRBJ2-3
TGTGCCAGCGCCAGAAATAGCAATCAGCCCCAGCATTTT,CASARNSNQPQHF,NA,TRBV7-6,NA,TRBJ1-5
TGTGCCAGCAGCTACCCGACAGCGCTCTCCTACGAGCAGTACTTC,CASSYPTALSYEQYF,NA,TRBV7-9,NA,TRBJ2-7
TGTGCCAGTAACCCGGGGGTAACGACAGATACGCAGTATTTT,CASNPGVTTDTQYF,NA,TRBV19,NA,TRBJ2-3
TGCGCCAGCAGCCACCTTCCTAATGAGCAGTTCTTC,CASSHLPNEQFF,NA,TRBV4-1,NA,TRBJ2-1
TGTGCCAGCAGAAACTCTGCGGTCTATAATTCACCCCTCCACTTT,CASRNSAVYNSPLHF,NA,TRBV6-5,NA,TRBJ1-6
TGTGCCAGCAGCTTAGTTCCGGGAGATACGCAGTATTTT,CASSLVPGDTQYF,NA,TRBV11-3,NA,TRBJ2-3
TGTGCCACCAGCAGAGAAGAGGGAGTACAGGGATCGGATCAGCCCCAGCATTTT,CATSREEGVQGSDQPQHF,NA,TRBV15,NA,TRBJ1-5
TGTGCCAGTAGTCCTTGGACAGGGGGGGTTGAAAAACTGTTTTTT,CASSPWTGGVEKLFF,NA,TRBV19,TRBD1,TRBJ1-4
TGTGCCAGCAGCGTAGCTATTACCGGGGAGCTGTTTTTT,CASSVAITGELFF,NA,TRBV9,NA,TRBJ2-2